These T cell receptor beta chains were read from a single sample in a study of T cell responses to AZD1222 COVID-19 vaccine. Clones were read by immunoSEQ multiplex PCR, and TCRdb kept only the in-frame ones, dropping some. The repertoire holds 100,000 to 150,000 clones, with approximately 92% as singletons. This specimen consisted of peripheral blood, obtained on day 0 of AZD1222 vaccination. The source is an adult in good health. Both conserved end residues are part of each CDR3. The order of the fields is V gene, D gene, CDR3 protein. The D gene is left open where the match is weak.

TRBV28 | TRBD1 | CASSSTGANYGYTF
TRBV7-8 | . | CASRSFTGELFF
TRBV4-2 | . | CASSQGYSMNTEAFF
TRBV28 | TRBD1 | CASRPDRGVTYEQYF
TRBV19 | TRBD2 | CASSSGRGSGANVLTF
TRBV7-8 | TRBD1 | CASSMQGTGAPLKLFF
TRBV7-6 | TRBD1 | CASSLEDRAYEQYF
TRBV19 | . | CASSIVLAWHQETQYF
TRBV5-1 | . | CASSLEREYGYTF
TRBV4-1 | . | CASSQVFSGTGVGDGEQFF